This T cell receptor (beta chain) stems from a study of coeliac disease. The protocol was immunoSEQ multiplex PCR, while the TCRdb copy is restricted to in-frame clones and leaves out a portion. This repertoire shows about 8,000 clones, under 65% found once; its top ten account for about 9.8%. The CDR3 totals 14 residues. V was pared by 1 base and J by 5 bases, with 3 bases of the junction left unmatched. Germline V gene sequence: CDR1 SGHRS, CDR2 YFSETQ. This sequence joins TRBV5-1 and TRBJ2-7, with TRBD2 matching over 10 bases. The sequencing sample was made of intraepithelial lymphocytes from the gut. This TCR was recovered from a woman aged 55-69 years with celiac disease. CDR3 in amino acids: CASSLLSGGHEQYF. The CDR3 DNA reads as TGCGCCAGCAGCTTGCTTAGCGGGGGGCACGAGCAGTACTTC. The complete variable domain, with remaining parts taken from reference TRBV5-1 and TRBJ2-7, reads KAGVTQTPRYLIKTRGQQVTLSCSPISGHRSVSWYQQTPGQGLQFLFEYFSETQRNKGNFPGRFSGRQFSNSRSEMNVSTLELGDSALYLCASSLLSGGHEQYFGPGTRLTVT.